This T cell receptor (beta chain) was observed in a study of identical twins. CDR1 is MGHRA and CDR2 is YSYEKL in the germline V gene. CDR3 length equals 15 residues. V lost 1 base and J lost 2, with 11 bases in between. Unique molecular identifiers were present on cDNA, and template switching added a universal primer site. TCRdb recomputed calls from the 5' RACE reads with MiXCR, one row per CDR3 protein. The sample gives nearly 250,000 distinct CDR3 sequences, about 7% of which show up once; roughly 3.7% is in the top ten. These data were also filed under a second study, of yellow fever vaccine responses in identical twins.

This sequence originates from a woman between 18 and 29 years old in good health. This sequence joins TRBV4-1 and TRBJ1-1; a weak D match, TRBD1 (6 bases). The sequenced sample consisted of memory (CD45RO+) T cells sorted from blood. CDR3 nucleotides: TGCGCCAGCAGCCAAGGAAGGACAGTAAACACTGAAGCTTTCTTT. It translates to CASSQGRTVNTEAFF.